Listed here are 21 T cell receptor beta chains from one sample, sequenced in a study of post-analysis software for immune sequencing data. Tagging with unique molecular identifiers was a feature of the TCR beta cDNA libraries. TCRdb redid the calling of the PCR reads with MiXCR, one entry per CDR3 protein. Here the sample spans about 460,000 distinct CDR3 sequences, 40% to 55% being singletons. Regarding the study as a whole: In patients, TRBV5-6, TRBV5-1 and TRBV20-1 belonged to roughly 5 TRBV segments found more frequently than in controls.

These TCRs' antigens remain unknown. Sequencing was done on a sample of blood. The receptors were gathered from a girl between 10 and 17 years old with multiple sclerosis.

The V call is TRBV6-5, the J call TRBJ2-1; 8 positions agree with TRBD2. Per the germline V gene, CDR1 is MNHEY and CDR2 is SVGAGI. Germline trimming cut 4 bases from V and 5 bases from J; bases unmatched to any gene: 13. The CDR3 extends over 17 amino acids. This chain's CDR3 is CASSSAWGAGVNNEQFF. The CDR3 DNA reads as TGTGCCAGCAGTTCCGCATGGGGAGCGGGAGTGAACAATGAGCAGTTCTTC.

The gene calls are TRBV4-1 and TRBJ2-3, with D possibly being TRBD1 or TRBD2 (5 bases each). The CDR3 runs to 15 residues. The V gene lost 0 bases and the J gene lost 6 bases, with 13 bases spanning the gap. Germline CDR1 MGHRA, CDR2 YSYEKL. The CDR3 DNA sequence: TGCGCCAGCAGCCAAGATGGGCTCGGGGCGGATACGCAGTATTTT. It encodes CASSQDGLGADTQYF.

The CDR3 nucleotides are TGCAGCTCCGGGGGAGTAGCGGGAAATTACGAGCAGTACTTC. Encoded protein: CSSGGVAGNYEQYF. V is TRBV20-1 and J is TRBJ2-5; 8 bases fit TRBD2. The J call is doubtful: the DNA matches TRBJ2-7 better. Germline loops: CDR1 DFQATT, CDR2 SNEGSKA (reference sequence). This CDR3 region has 14 residues.

The CDR3 spells CSARIWGNTYEQYF. Here the CDR3 DNA reads TGCAGTGCTAGAATCTGGGGGAACACCTACGAGCAGTACTTC. The rearrangement uses TRBV20-1 and TRBJ2-7, with D perhaps given as TRBD1 or TRBD2 (5 bases each). The V and J ends lost 2 bases and 2 bases respectively, with 13 bases between them. This CDR3 is built from 14 residues. Germline V lookup: CDR1 DFQATT, CDR2 SNEGSKA (reference sequence).

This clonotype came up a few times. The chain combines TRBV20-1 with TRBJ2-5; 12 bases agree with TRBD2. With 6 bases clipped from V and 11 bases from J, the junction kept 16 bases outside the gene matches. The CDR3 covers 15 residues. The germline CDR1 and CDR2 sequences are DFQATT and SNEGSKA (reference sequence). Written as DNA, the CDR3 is TGCAGTGCAGGGAAGACTAGCGGGGGCCCTTGGGAGCAGTACTTC. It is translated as CSAGKTSGGPWEQYF.

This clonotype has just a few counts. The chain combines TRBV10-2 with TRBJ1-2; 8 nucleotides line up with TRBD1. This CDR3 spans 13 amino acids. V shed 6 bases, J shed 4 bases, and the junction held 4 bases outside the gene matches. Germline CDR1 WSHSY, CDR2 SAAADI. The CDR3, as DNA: TGCGCCAGCAGCGTACAGGGGGTCTATGGCTACACCTTC. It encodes CASSVQGVYGYTF.

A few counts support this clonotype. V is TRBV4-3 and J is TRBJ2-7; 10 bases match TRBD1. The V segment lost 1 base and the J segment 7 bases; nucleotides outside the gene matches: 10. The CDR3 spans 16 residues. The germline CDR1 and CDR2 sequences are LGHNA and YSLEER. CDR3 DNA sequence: TGCGCCAGCAGCCAAGCTCTACAGGACAGGGGGTTAGAGCAGTACTTC. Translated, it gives CASSQALQDRGLEQYF.

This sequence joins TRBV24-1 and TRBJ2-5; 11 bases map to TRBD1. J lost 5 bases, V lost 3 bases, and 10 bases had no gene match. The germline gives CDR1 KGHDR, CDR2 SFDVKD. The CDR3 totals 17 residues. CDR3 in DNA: TGTGCCACCAGTGATACGAGGACAGGGGGCCATGTGGAGACCCAGTACTTC. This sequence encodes CATSDTRTGGHVETQYF.

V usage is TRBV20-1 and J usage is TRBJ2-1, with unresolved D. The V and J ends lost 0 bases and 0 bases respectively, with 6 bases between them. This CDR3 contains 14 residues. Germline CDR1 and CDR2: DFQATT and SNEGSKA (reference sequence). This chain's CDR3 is CSARDGDSYNEQFF. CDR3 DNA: TGCAGTGCTAGAGACGGAGACTCCTACAATGAGCAGTTCTTC.

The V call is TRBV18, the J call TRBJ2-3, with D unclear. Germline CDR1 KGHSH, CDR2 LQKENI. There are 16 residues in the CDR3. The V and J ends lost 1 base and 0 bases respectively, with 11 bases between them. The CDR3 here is CASSPQAHPSTDTQYF. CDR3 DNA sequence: TGTGCCAGCTCACCACAGGCCCACCCTAGCACAGATACGCAGTATTTT. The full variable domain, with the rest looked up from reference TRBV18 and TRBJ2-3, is NAGVMQNPRHLVRRRGQEARLRCSPMKGHSHVYWYRQLPEEGLKFMVYLQKENIIDESGMPKERFSAEFPKEGPSILRIQQVVRGDSAAYFCASSPQAHPSTDTQYFGPGTRLTVL.

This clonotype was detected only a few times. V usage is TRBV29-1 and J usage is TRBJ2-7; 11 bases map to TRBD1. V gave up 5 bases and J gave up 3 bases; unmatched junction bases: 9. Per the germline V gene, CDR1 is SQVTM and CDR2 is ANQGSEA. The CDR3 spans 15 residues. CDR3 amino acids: CSVLPGTGGNYEQYF. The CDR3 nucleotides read TGCAGCGTTCTCCCCGGGACAGGGGGTAACTACGAGCAGTACTTC.

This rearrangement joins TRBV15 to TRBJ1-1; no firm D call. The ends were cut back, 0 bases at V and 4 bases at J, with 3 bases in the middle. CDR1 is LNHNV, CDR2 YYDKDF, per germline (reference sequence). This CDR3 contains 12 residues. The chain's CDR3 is CATSRDVTEAFF. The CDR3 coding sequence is TGTGCCACCAGCAGAGACGTCACTGAAGCTTTCTTT.

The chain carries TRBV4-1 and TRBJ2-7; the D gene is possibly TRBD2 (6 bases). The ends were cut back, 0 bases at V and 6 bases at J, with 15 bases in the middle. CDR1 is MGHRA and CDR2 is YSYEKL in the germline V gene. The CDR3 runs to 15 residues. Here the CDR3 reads CASSQEGLQKGEQYF. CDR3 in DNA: TGCGCCAGCAGCCAAGAGGGACTGCAGAAGGGCGAGCAGTACTTC.

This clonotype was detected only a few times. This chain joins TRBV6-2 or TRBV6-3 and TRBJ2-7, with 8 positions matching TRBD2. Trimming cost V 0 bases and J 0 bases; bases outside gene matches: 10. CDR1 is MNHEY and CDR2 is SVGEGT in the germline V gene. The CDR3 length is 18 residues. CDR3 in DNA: TGTGCCAGCAGTTACTCGATGGTAGCGGGACGTGACTCCTACGAGCAGTACTTC. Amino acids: CASSYSMVAGRDSYEQYF.

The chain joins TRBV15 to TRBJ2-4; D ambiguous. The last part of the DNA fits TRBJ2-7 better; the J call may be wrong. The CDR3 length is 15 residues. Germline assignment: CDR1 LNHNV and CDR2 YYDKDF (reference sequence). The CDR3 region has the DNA TGTGCCACCAGCAGAGATAACGGAGCATCCTACGAGCAGTACTTC. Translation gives CATSRDNGASYEQYF.

The CDR3 sequence is CASSLGNGGYEQYF. CDR3 DNA: TGCGCCAGCAGCTTGGGTAACGGCGGCTACGAGCAGTACTTC. This chain links TRBV5-1 with TRBJ2-5; D is undetermined. The J call may be faulty, since TRBJ2-7 better matches the DNA end. Germline CDR1 reads SGHRS; CDR2 reads YFSETQ. The CDR3 is 14 residues long.

The DNA for the CDR3 is TGTGCCAGCAGTCGAGACAGGGTGGTTGAAAAACTGTTTTTT. The encoded protein is CASSRDRVVEKLFF. V and J are TRBV7-8 and TRBJ1-4; 7 nucleotides line up with TRBD1. Germline V gene sequence: CDR1 SGHVS, CDR2 FQNEAQ. The V segment lost 6 bases and the J segment 7 bases; nucleotides outside the gene matches: 8. The CDR3 is 14 amino acids.

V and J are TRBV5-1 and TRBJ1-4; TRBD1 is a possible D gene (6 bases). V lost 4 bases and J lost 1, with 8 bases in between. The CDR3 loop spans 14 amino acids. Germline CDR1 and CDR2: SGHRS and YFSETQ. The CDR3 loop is CASSDRRTNEKLFF. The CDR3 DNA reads TGCGCCAGCAGCGACAGGCGAACTAATGAAAAACTGTTTTTT.

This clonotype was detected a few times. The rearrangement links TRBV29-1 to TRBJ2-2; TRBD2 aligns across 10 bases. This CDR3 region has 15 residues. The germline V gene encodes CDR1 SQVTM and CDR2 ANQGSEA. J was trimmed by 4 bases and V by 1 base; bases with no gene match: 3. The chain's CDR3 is CSVEGGLARTGELFF. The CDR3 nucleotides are TGCAGCGTTGAAGGGGGACTAGCGCGCACCGGGGAGCTGTTTTTT.

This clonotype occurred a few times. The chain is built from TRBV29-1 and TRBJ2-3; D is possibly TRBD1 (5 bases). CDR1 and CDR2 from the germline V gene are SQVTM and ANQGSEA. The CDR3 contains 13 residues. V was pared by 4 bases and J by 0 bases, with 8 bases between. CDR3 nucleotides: TGCAGCGTTGTGGGGCCTAGCACAGATACGCAGTATTTT. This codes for CSVVGPSTDTQYF.

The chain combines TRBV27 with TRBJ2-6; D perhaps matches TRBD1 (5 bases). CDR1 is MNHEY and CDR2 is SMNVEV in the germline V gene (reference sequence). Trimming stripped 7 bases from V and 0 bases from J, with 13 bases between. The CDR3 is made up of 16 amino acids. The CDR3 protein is CASKPMGLSGANVLTF. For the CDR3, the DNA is TGTGCCAGCAAACCTATGGGGCTCTCTGGGGCCAACGTCCTGACTTTC. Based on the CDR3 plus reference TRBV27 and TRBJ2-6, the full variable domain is EAQVTQNPRYLITVTGKKLTVTCSQNMNHEYMSWYRQDPGLGLRQIYYSMNVEVTDKGDVPEGYKVSRKEKRNFPLILESPSPNQTSLYFCASKPMGLSGANVLTFGAGSRLTVL.